A selection of T cell receptor beta chains follows, all from one sample in a study of long-term antiretroviral therapy in people with HIV. The data were produced by immunoSEQ multiplex PCR, yet TCRdb's version contains in-frame clones alone and is incomplete. Among about 20,000 clones listed, more than 65% were seen once. The sample consisted of unsorted PBMCs, taken 2.4 to 2.5 years after starting antiretroviral therapy. The receptors originated from a man aged 40-49 years with HIV. CDR3s include the opening cysteine and the closing phenylalanine or tryptophan. D genes are given only for firm matches. Clone size, where shown, is once, few, many, or a class for clones that have expanded.

clone_size	v_call	j_call	d_call	cdr3_nt	cdr3_aa
.	TRBV5-1	TRBJ1-1	.	TGCGCCAGCTCTTGGGGGAACACTGAAGCTTTCTTT	CASSWGNTEAFF
.	TRBV5-1	TRBJ2-2	.	TGCGCCAGCAGCCCGGTGAGCGAAGGAGGGGAGCTGTTTTTT	CASSPVSEGGELFF
.	TRBV2	TRBJ1-1	.	TGTGCCAGCGAGACAGAGGTGAACACTGAAGCTTTCTTT	CASETEVNTEAFF
once	TRBV9	TRBJ1-1	.	TGTGCCAGCAGCGTAGGTGTCGGAGGGGACACTGAAGCTTTCTTT	CASSVGVGGDTEAFF
large	TRBV7-9	TRBJ1-2	.	TGTGCCAGCAGCCCGGGCTCCGTCTATGGCTACACCTTC	CASSPGSVYGYTF
.	TRBV10-3	TRBJ2-7	.	TGTGCCATCAGCGTATCCGAGGTAGTCGAGCAGTACTTC	CAISVSEVVEQYF
large	TRBV2	TRBJ1-2	TRBD1	TGTGCCAGCAGTGAAGAGACAGGGGGCTATGGCTACACCTTC	CASSEETGGYGYTF
.	TRBV19	TRBJ2-7	.	TGTGCCAGTAGTTCTTCCTCCTTCGGCGAGCAGTACTTC	CASSSSSFGEQYF
.	TRBV19	TRBJ2-2	TRBD1	TGTGCCAGTACCCTGAGGGGGCAGGACCCTACCGGGGAGCTGTTTTTT	CASTLRGQDPTGELFF
few	TRBV9	TRBJ2-7	.	TGTGCCAGCAGCACCATGGGGGAGCAGTACTTC	CASSTMGEQYF
.	TRBV18	TRBJ2-6	.	TGTGCCAGCTCACCACCAGGAACAGGGAAATCTGGGGCCAACGTCCTGACTTTC	CASSPPGTGKSGANVLTF
.	TRBV10-2	TRBJ2-1	.	TGCGCCAGCATGGTGTACGTGGGGGATGAGCAGTTCTTC	CASMVYVGDEQFF
.	TRBV6-1	TRBJ1-2	.	TGTGCCACCTGGACGGGCGGCGGTGGGGGCTACACCTTC	CATWTGGGGGYTF
.	TRBV10-3	TRBJ2-5	.	TGTGCCATCAGTGAGGGAGGAGGGTTTGAGACCCAGTACTTC	CAISEGGGFETQYF
once	TRBV6-6	TRBJ1-4	.	TGTGCCAGCAGTCCAAGGGAAAAACTGTTTTTT	CASSPREKLFF
.	TRBV10-3	TRBJ1-1	.	TGTGCCATCAGTGAGAAGGGGACTTCGAACACTGAAGCTTTCTTT	CAISEKGTSNTEAFF
.	TRBV4-1	TRBJ1-5	.	TGCGCCAGCAGCCAAGAAGGGGCTTATGAGCCCCAGCATTTT	CASSQEGAYEPQHF
.	TRBV7-9	TRBJ1-1	.	TGTGCCAGCAGCCATCTTCAGCGGGGGAACACTGAAGCTTTCTTT	CASSHLQRGNTEAFF
few	TRBV5-1	TRBJ1-2	TRBD1	TGCGCCAGCAGCCAGTCGGGGACAGGGAACTATGGCTACACCTTC	CASSQSGTGNYGYTF
.	TRBV7-2	TRBJ2-7	.	TGTGCCAGCAGCTTAGTGTCTAGCGCCAACTACGAGCAGTACTTC	CASSLVSSANYEQYF
.	TRBV7-2	TRBJ1-1	.	TGTGCCAGCAGCTCGGGGGTGGGGGTTTTCGGCACTGAAGCTTTCTTT	CASSSGVGVFGTEAFF
.	TRBV5-1	TRBJ2-1	.	TGCGCCAGCCGGGGTACTAGCTCCTACAATGAGCAGTTCTTC	CASRGTSSYNEQFF
.	TRBV19	TRBJ1-1	.	TGTGCCAGTAGTGTCAGGGGCCTGGACACTGAAGCTTTCTTT	CASSVRGLDTEAFF
.	TRBV27	TRBJ1-2	.	TGTGCCAGCAGTGTCCTCGGTGAAGGAGGGTATGGCTACACCTTC	CASSVLGEGGYGYTF
.	TRBV29-1	TRBJ2-5	.	TGCAGCGTCTACAGGGCACGCCAAGAGACCCAGTACTTC	CSVYRARQETQYF
.	TRBV7-8	TRBJ1-5	.	TGTGCCAGCAGCTTAGGGGGAACAAATCAGCCCCAGCATTTT	CASSLGGTNQPQHF
.	TRBV6-5	TRBJ2-1	.	TGTGCCAGCAGCCGCCTGAATGAGCAGTTCTTC	CASSRLNEQFF
.	TRBV6-1	TRBJ2-7	TRBD2	TGTGCCAGCAGCACTTCGACTAGCGGGAGTTACGAGCAGTACTTC	CASSTSTSGSYEQYF
.	TRBV28	TRBJ1-1	.	TGTGCCAGCAGGCCTGTCGGGGCGGGAAACACTGAAGCTTTCTTT	CASRPVGAGNTEAFF
.	TRBV27	TRBJ1-6	.	TGTGCCAGCAGTTTCGCCCCAGGGAGCTCCTATAATTCACCCCTCCACTTT	CASSFAPGSSYNSPLHF
.	TRBV6-1	TRBJ1-1	.	TGTGCCAGCAGTGAAGAGCCCGGGGGGAGCACTGAAGCTTTCTTT	CASSEEPGGSTEAFF
.	TRBV5-1	TRBJ2-7	.	TGCGCCAGCAGCTTGGGGCAGGGAATTTACGAGCAGTACTTC	CASSLGQGIYEQYF
.	TRBV7-3	TRBJ2-2	TRBD2	TGTGCCAGCAGCTATTCCGGGACTAGCGGGGGCCCGAACACCGGGGAGCTGTTTTTT	CASSYSGTSGGPNTGELFF
.	TRBV10-3	TRBJ1-5	.	TGTGCCACCACGGCAGGGATTAATCAGCCCCAGCATTTT	CATTAGINQPQHF
.	TRBV20-1	TRBJ1-1	.	TGCAGTGCGAGAAGGGGTTCTGAAGCTTTCTTT	CSARRGSEAFF